This T cell receptor (beta chain) was captured by sequencing in a study of blood T cell repertoires in COVID-19 (TCRdb year 2020). For the study in its entirety: Samples from collaborators originated in the United States, Italy and Spain and spanned both the acute and convalescent phases of COVID-19. The material from the prospective study consisted of cDNA or gDNA derived from T cells, B-cell-depleted T cells, or PBMCs. Subjects who had been exposed to COVID-19, were actively infected with it, or had recovered from it provided the deeply sampled blood TCRbeta repertoires that made up the dataset. The repertoires were released in a freely available public database intended as a resource for research on the immune response to SARS-CoV-2. Samples were obtained from the ongoing ImmuneRACE study (first 160 participants) and from some 1,200 subjects provided by 6 global collaborators. Sample metadata almost always included a de-identified subject ID, COVID-19 status, age in years and sex. HLA class I and class II types, where available, came from metadata supplied by the sample provider rather than from assay-based typing. Summary of the overall study and its limitations: The amount of clinical and demographic metadata varied by source and participant and was provided uncurated.

Each collaborating institution followed its own protocols to collect whole blood in K2EDTA tubes. For TCRbeta analysis, collaborators shipped samples as frozen whole blood, isolated PBMCs, or DNA extracted from either of those sample types. V was cut back by 4 bases and J by 4 bases, leaving a gap of 15 bases between them. Via the germline V gene, CDR1 is SGDLS and CDR2 YYNGEE. Taken from cysteine to phenylalanine, the CDR3 has 14 residues. CDR3 DNA is the only sequence kept; it has 42 bases, read in frame from the first base. This clone showed up just once. Its antigen is still unknown. No much larger clone exists at a distance of one base, and base qualities are not known. TCRbeta CDR3 regions were amplified from genomic DNA using the immunoSEQ Assay, a bias-controlled multiplex PCR. Per the original workflow: The number of nucleated cells in each sample was estimated from the amplification of reference gene primers within the assay. To quantify the absolute abundance of each unique TCRbeta CDR3 rearrangement, sequence reads were collapsed and filtered. For each sample, productive Simpson clonality was calculated by taking the square root of Simpson's diversity index across productive rearrangements. TCRdb took this table from immuneACCESS and kept in-frame rearrangements with V and J called. Such tables lack part of the clones; where checked against another copy, unresolved V genes explain under half of the gap, and the rest is unexplained. Clone size and the V and J calls come from that table; the DNA yielded D and trimming. For this sample there are more than 300,000 clones; roughly 83% appear just once. The ten largest clonotypes hold approximately 1.5% of the sample.

The source is a woman between 50 and 59 years old with acute or convalescent COVID-19. This sequence uses TRBV9 and TRBJ2-7; TRBD1 is perhaps the D gene, given 5 matching bases. The specimen sequenced was peripheral blood. The CDR3 has the sequence CASSTDVQGYEQYF. The bases read TGTGCCAGCAGCACCGACGTTCAGGGTTACGAGCAGTACTTC. The variable domain in full, with residues beyond the CDR3 obtained from the reference TRBV9 and TRBJ2-7 genes, is DSGVTQTPKHLITATGQRVTLRCSPRSGDLSVYWYQQSLDQGLQFLIQYYNGEERAKGNILERFSAQQFPDLHSELNLSSLELGDSALYFCASSTDVQGYEQYFGPGTRLTVT.